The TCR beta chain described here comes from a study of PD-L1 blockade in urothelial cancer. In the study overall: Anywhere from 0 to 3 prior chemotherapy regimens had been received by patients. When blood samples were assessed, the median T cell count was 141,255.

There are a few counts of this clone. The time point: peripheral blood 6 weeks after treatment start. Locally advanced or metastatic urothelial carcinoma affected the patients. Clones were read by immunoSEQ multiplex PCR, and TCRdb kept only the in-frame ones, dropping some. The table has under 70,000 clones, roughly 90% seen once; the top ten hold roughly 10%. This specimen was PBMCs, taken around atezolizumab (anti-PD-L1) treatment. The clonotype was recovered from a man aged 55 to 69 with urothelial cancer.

The CDR3 reads CSGLQETQYF. The DNA of the CDR3 is TGCAGCGGACTGCAAGAGACCCAGTACTTC. The chain links TRBV29-1 to TRBJ2-5, with D unclear. V lost 7 bases and J lost 2, with 5 bases in between. Germline loops: CDR1 SQVTM, CDR2 ANQGSEA. The CDR3 length is 10 residues.